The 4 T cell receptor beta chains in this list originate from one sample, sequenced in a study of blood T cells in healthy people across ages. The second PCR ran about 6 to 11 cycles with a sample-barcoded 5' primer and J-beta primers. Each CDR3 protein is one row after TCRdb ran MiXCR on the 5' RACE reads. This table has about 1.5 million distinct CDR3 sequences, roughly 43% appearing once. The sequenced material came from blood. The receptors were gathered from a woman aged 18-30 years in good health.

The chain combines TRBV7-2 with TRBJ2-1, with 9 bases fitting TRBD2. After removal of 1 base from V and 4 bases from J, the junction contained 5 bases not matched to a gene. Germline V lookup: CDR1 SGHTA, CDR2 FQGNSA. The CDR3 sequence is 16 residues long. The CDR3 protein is CASSLVKRGVYNEQFF. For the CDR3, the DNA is TGTGCCAGCAGCTTAGTAAAGCGGGGGGTATACAATGAGCAGTTCTTC.

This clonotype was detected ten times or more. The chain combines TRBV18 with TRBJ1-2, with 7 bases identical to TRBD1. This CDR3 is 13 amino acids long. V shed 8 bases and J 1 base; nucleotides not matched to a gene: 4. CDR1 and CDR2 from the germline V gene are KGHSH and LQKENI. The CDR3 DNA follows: TGTGCCAGCAGCCCAGGGGGTAACTATGGCTACACCTTC. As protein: CASSPGGNYGYTF. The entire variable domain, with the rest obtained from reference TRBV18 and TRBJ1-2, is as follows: NAGVMQNPRHLVRRRGQEARLRCSPMKGHSHVYWYRQLPEEGLKFMVYLQKENIIDESGMPKERFSAEFPKEGPSILRIQQVVRGDSAAYFCASSPGGNYGYTFGSGTRLTVV.

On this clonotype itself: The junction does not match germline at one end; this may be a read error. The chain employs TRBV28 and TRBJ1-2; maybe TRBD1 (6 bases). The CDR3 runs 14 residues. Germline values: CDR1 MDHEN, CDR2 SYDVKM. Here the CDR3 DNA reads TGTGCCAGCAGCGCACTACAGGGAGACTATGGCTATACCTTC. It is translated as CASSALQGDYGYTF.

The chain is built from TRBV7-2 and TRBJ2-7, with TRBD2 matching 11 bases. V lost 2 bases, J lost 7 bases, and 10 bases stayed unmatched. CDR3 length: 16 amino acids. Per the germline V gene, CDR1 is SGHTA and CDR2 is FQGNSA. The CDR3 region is CASSLTGTSGSNEQYF. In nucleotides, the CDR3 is TGTGCCAGCAGCTTAACCGGGACTAGCGGATCCAATGAGCAGTACTTC. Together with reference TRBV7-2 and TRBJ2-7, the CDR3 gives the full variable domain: GAGVSQSPSNKVTEKGKDVELRCDPISGHTALYWYRQSLGQGLEFLIYFQGNSAPDKSGLPSDRFSAERTGGSVSTLTIQRTQQEDSAVYLCASSLTGTSGSNEQYFGPGTRLTVT.